This T cell receptor beta chain was captured in a study of read filtering for tumor transcriptome and immune sequencing. As for the study in general: Mean patient age was roughly 70 years, range about 45 to 85; 16 to 20 male, around 14 female.

Study results and limitations: Roughly 82% of IR-seq clonotypes had a single read, yet these held approximately 3.7% of reads. Without single-read clonotypes, shared clonotype proportions correlated more between IR-seq and RNA-seq.

This library used roughly 0.4 ug RNA and molecular barcoded adaptors spanning alpha/delta and beta/gamma chains. Using its own MiXCR run on the reads, TCRdb lists one record per CDR3 protein. This table has around 130,000 distinct CDR3 sequences, over 10% appearing once. V was shortened by 1 base and J by 2 bases, with 11 bases between the two germline ends. Germline CDR1 reads LGHNA; CDR2 reads YSLEER. The CDR3 consists of 15 residues. This clonotype was picked up many times. Its specificity is unknown. The sequence was obtained from a donor aged 40 or over with multiple myeloma. V and J are TRBV4-3 and TRBJ1-1; perhaps TRBD1 as D (6 bases). Sequencing used a population of CD138-negative cells sorted from bone marrow. CDR3 coding DNA: TGCGCCAGCAGCCAAGGACGGGGGGGCAACACTGAAGCTTTCTTT. It yields the protein CASSQGRGGNTEAFF.